Presented here are 29 T cell receptor beta chains from one specimen sequenced in a study of technical replicates of blood from a few donors. Some clones are missing from TCRdb's copy, which holds only in-frame ones; the method was immunoSEQ multiplex PCR. The sample includes 60,000 to 90,000 clones, just under 95% of them seen just once. Sample: T cells isolated from PBMCs. These TCRs come from a human donor in good health.

The CDR3 DNA sequence: TGTGCCAGCAGTCCCCGACTAGCGGGAGGGTCCGGGGAGCTGTTTTTT. It is translated as CASSPRLAGGSGELFF. This rearrangement joins TRBV28 to TRBJ2-2; TRBD2 aligns across 14 bases. In germline, CDR1 is MDHEN, CDR2 SYDVKM. The CDR3 covers 16 residues. The J segment lost 6 bases and the V segment lost 5 bases, leaving 5 bases of the junction unmatched.

As regards this clone: The junction departs from germline at one end; a sequencing error may be responsible. The J gene is TRBJ2-1, the V gene TRBV6-5, with a weak D call TRBD1 (6 bases). This CDR3 spans 12 amino acids. Looked up from germline, CDR1 is MNHEY and CDR2 is SVGAGI. The CDR3 DNA is TGTGCCAGCAGTACCTTAAACAGGGTAGTGGTCTTC. Translating it yields CASSTLNRVVVF.

This rearrangement joins TRBV5-1 to TRBJ2-1; the match to TRBD2 covers 13 bases. This CDR3 is 18 amino acids long. Trimming cost V 6 bases and J 6 bases; bases outside gene matches: 15. The germline gives CDR1 SGHRS, CDR2 YFSETQ. The DNA of the CDR3 is TGCGCCAGCACCGCCGGGATCGGACTAGCGGGAGTCGCCAATGAGCAGTTCTTC. It is translated as CASTAGIGLAGVANEQFF.

J is TRBJ1-1 and V is TRBV7-9; no definite D call. The CDR3 consists of 17 residues. CDR1 and CDR2 (germline): SEHNR, FQNEAQ (reference sequence). V was shortened by 2 bases and J by 3 bases, with 19 bases between the two germline ends. CDR3 sequence: CASSLSSLRVKDTEAFF. DNA for the CDR3: TGTGCCAGCAGCTTAAGCTCCTTGCGGGTAAAGGACACTGAAGCTTTCTTT.

The CDR3 region is CASSLGRLEGYTF. For the CDR3, the DNA is TGCGCCAGCAGCCTGGGACGTCTAGAGGGCTACACCTTC. This chain joins TRBV5-1 and TRBJ1-2; TRBD1 might be the D (5 bases). Germline V gives CDR1 SGHRS, CDR2 YFSETQ. V gave up 4 bases and J gave up 8 bases, with 15 bases separating them. This CDR3 spans 13 amino acids.

This chain connects TRBV28 to TRBJ2-3, with D possibly TRBD1 on 5 matching bases. Germline assignment: CDR1 MDHEN and CDR2 SYDVKM. V lost 8 bases and J lost 4, with 10 bases in between. This CDR3 spans 12 amino acids. The CDR3 region has the DNA TGTGCCAGCGGAGAGACAGCAGATACGCAGTATTTT. Translation gives CASGETADTQYF.

The V gene is TRBV5-1, the J gene TRBJ2-2; the D gene is possibly TRBD2 (5 bases). Germline values: CDR1 SGHRS, CDR2 YFSETQ. CDR3 length equals 14 residues. Trimming took off 0 bases at V and 5 bases at J, with 8 bases between the two ends. Here the CDR3 reads CASSLELGTGELFF. DNA for the CDR3: TGCGCCAGCAGCTTGGAACTAGGGACCGGGGAGCTGTTTTTT.

The genes are TRBV27 and TRBJ2-7; 9 positions match TRBD2. V was clipped by 0 bases and J by 7 bases; unmatched bases: 7. CDR1 MNHEY and CDR2 SMNVEV come from the germline V gene (reference sequence). The length of the CDR3 is 15 residues. CDR3 in amino acids: CASSLSLAGRQEQYF. In DNA form, the CDR3 reads TGTGCCAGCAGTTTATCCCTAGCGGGACGGCAAGAGCAGTACTTC.

The J gene is TRBJ1-5, the V gene TRBV2; the D gene is possibly TRBD1 (6 bases). The CDR3 has 14 residues. CDR1 and CDR2 (germline): SNHLY, FYNNEI. V was trimmed by 0 bases and J by 5 bases, leaving 8 bases between them. The CDR3 sequence: CASSEAGGHQPQHF. The CDR3 DNA follows: TGTGCCAGCAGTGAAGCCGGGGGGCATCAGCCCCAGCATTTT.

This sequence joins TRBV6-1 and TRBJ1-2; D not certain. The germline CDR1 and CDR2 sequences are MNHNS and SASEGT. The CDR3 loop spans 13 amino acids. Trimming cost V 3 bases and J 3 bases, with 8 bases left between them. The CDR3 DNA is TGTGCCAGCAGTGATACGGGATACTATGGCTACACCTTC. It specifies CASSDTGYYGYTF.

The chain links TRBV10-3 to TRBJ1-2; D possibly corresponds to TRBD1 (5 bases). CDR3 size: 17 residues. V was cut by 5 bases and J by 8 bases, with 27 bases left in between. From germline, CDR1 is ENHRY and CDR2 SYGVKD. CDR3 amino acids: CAISLGQGDYIKGGYTF. The CDR3 DNA is TGTGCCATCAGTCTCGGACAAGGGGACTATATAAAAGGAGGCTACACCTTC.

V gene TRBV6-6 combines with J gene TRBJ1-1; the D is unclear. This CDR3 is 13 amino acids long. V lost 6 bases, J lost 2 bases, and 10 bases lay in between. Germline V CDR1 and CDR2: MNHNY, SVGAGI (reference sequence). The CDR3 region is CASSQVFNTEAFF. The CDR3 DNA follows: TGTGCCAGCAGCCAGGTCTTTAACACTGAAGCTTTCTTT.

CDR3 sequence (DNA): TGTGCCAGCAGCTCGTTGATGACAGGGACCACAGATACGCAGTATTTT. This gives the protein CASSSLMTGTTDTQYF. The V call is TRBV11-1, the J call TRBJ2-3; 7 bases are a match to TRBD1. From germline, CDR1 is SGHAT and CDR2 FQDESV (reference sequence). This CDR3 is built from 16 residues. The trim removed 4 bases at V and 2 bases at J, leaving 9 bases unmatched.

The CDR3 DNA follows: TGTGCCAGCAGCTCGATCATCGGGGGTGAAAAACTGTTTTTT. It codes for CASSSIIGGEKLFF. The chain employs TRBV5-5 and TRBJ1-4; the D gene is possibly TRBD1 (5 bases). Germline-derived CDR1 and CDR2 are SGHKS and YYEKEE (reference sequence). This CDR3 comprises 14 residues. Trimming stripped 3 bases from V and 7 bases from J, with 13 bases between.

This sequence joins TRBV10-1 and TRBJ1-2, with TRBD1 as a possible D gene (6 bases). Germline assignment: CDR1 WNHNN and CDR2 SYGVQD (reference sequence). CDR3 length equals 14 residues. Deletions cut 6 bases from V and 1 base from J, with 12 bases between. The DNA of the CDR3 is TGCGCCAGCAGCAAGACAGGATTTAACTATGGCTACACCTTC. Translated: CASSKTGFNYGYTF.

This chain uses TRBV28 with TRBJ2-2, with D perhaps TRBD2 (8 bases). Trimming took off 3 bases at V and 2 bases at J, with 22 bases between the two ends. Per germline, CDR1 MDHEN and CDR2 SYDVKM. The CDR3 has 19 residues. This chain's CDR3 is CASSFISGKGARNTGELFF. The CDR3 DNA reads TGTGCCAGCAGTTTTATTAGCGGGAAGGGGGCCCGTAACACCGGGGAGCTGTTTTTT.

This sequence joins TRBV19 and TRBJ1-4; D call uncertain. Germline-derived CDR1 and CDR2 are LNHDA and SQIVND (reference sequence). Trimming cost V 3 bases and J 0 bases, with 11 bases left between them. This CDR3 has 16 residues. The CDR3 coding sequence is TGTGCCAGTAGTATTCTCGGGGTTCCAACTAATGAAAAACTGTTTTTT. Translation: CASSILGVPTNEKLFF.

This chain joins TRBV5-1 and TRBJ2-6; D remains unclear. The CDR3 consists of 16 residues. V was cut by 4 bases and J by 1 base, with 12 bases left in between. Germline CDR1 is SGHRS and CDR2 is YFSETQ. CDR3 amino acids: CASSQSVSSGANVLTF. CDR3 nucleotides: TGCGCCAGCAGCCAGTCTGTATCATCTGGGGCCAACGTCCTGACTTTC. The variable domain in full, completed from reference TRBV5-1 and TRBJ2-6, reads KAGVTQTPRYLIKTRGQQVTLSCSPISGHRSVSWYQQTPGQGLQFLFEYFSETQRNKGNFPGRFSGRQFSNSRSEMNVSTLELGDSALYLCASSQSVSSGANVLTFGAGSRLTVL.

The chain has TRBV2 and TRBJ2-7; TRBD2 agrees at 12 bases. V dropped 3 bases and J dropped 7; count of bases not matched to a gene: 7. This CDR3 spans 15 amino acids. Looked up from germline, CDR1 is SNHLY and CDR2 is FYNNEI. CDR3 DNA sequence: TGTGCCAGCAGTGATTTGACTAGCGGGGGACAAGAGCAGTACTTC. Protein product: CASSDLTSGGQEQYF.

This rearrangement joins TRBV5-1 to TRBJ2-3; 9 bases align to TRBD1. V dropped 4 bases and J dropped 8; count of bases not matched to a gene: 11. This CDR3 spans 15 amino acids. Germline-derived CDR1 and CDR2 are SGHRS and YFSETQ. This CDR3 is CASSSRLQGAGTQYF. The CDR3 DNA reads TGCGCCAGCAGCAGCCGCCTACAGGGGGCTGGTACGCAGTATTTT.

The V and J genes are TRBV12-5 and TRBJ2-2, with 8 bases lining up with TRBD1. Germline trimming cut 0 bases from V and 3 bases from J; bases unmatched to any gene: 6. The germline V gene has CDR1 LGHNT and CDR2 FRNRAP. The CDR3 totals 17 residues. The CDR3: CASGLVKTGEDTGELFF. CDR3 nucleotides: TGTGCTAGTGGTTTGGTAAAGACAGGGGAGGACACCGGGGAGCTGTTTTTT.

This clone was counted once. V gene TRBV7-9 combines with J gene TRBJ1-2; tentatively, D is TRBD1 (5 bases). The CDR3 totals 15 residues. Trimming took 1 base from V and 3 from J, leaving 12 bases between them. The germline V gene has CDR1 SEHNR and CDR2 FQNEAQ (reference sequence). The CDR3 is CASSLGGGTHYGYTF. The CDR3 DNA follows: TGTGCCAGCAGCTTAGGGGGGGGGACCCACTATGGCTACACCTTC.

The CDR3 DNA reads TGCGCCAGCAGCTGGAACACGGGACAGTCCTACGAGCAGTACTTC. Translated, it gives CASSWNTGQSYEQYF. V gene TRBV5-1 combines with J gene TRBJ2-7, with 7 positions matching TRBD1. V gave up 3 bases and J gave up 1 base; unmatched junction bases: 7. Per the germline V gene, CDR1 is SGHRS and CDR2 is YFSETQ. The length of the CDR3 is 15 residues.

The chain is built from TRBV14 and TRBJ1-2, with D maybe TRBD1 (5 bases). Per germline, CDR1 SGHDN and CDR2 FVKESK. Trimming removed 0 bases at V and 5 bases at J, with 16 bases between. The length of the CDR3 is 16 residues. The CDR3 DNA sequence: TGTGCCAGCAGCCAAGATTTAGACAGCAAGAGATATGGCTACACCTTC. Protein: CASSQDLDSKRYGYTF.

The chain combines TRBV5-4 with TRBJ2-4; 10 bases are shared with TRBD2. CDR1 and CDR2 from the germline V gene are SGHNT and YYREEE (reference sequence). The CDR3 runs 15 residues. V dropped 4 bases and J dropped 6; count of bases not matched to a gene: 7. In DNA form, the CDR3 reads TGTGCCAGCAGCACCAGCGGGAGGGCCGTAAACATTCAGTACTTC. This encodes CASSTSGRAVNIQYF.

Note on this clone: Other DNA sequences within the sample encode an identical CDR3. The genes are TRBV6-5 and TRBJ2-7, with 9 bases that match TRBD1. V lost 2 bases and J lost 2; bases outside the gene matches: 1. CDR1 and CDR2 (germline): MNHEY, SVGAGI. This CDR3 has 14 amino acids. DNA for the CDR3: TGTGCCAGCAGTTACGGGACAGGGACCTACGAGCAGTACTTC. This gives the protein CASSYGTGTYEQYF.

The sample holds one count of this clone. V is TRBV7-9 and J is TRBJ2-7, with 9 bases fitting TRBD1. Per the germline V gene, CDR1 is SEHNR and CDR2 is FQNEAQ (reference sequence). This CDR3 is 14 amino acids long. The ends lost 2 bases at V and 3 bases at J; junction bases unmatched: 2. The CDR3 DNA reads as TGTGCCAGCAGCTTACCGGGACAGGGCTACGAGCAGTACTTC. This codes for CASSLPGQGYEQYF.

This clone was found once. The rearrangement uses TRBV5-1 and TRBJ2-1; D possibly corresponds to TRBD2 (6 bases). Deletions cut 3 bases from V and 3 bases from J, with 16 bases between. Germline V gene lookup returns CDR1 SGHRS and CDR2 YFSETQ. CDR3 length: 16 amino acids. The CDR3 sequence is CASSWPMGEVYNEQFF. The CDR3 DNA follows: TGCGCCAGCAGCTGGCCCATGGGGGAGGTCTACAATGAGCAGTTCTTC.

The rearrangement links TRBV4-2 to TRBJ2-6; D is uncertain. This CDR3 is 17 amino acids long. Trimming removed 1 base from V and 0 bases from J, with 10 bases in between. Germline lookup yields CDR1 LGHNA and CDR2 YNFKEQ. The CDR3 coding sequence is TGTGCCAGCAGCCAAGCTACCGTTAGCTCTGGGGCCAACGTCCTGACTTTC. Translating it yields CASSQATVSSGANVLTF.